Sequencing of this T cell receptor beta chain was carried out in a study of patients and donors after allogeneic stem cell transplantation. TCRdb re-called the RT-PCR reads with MiXCR, one entry per CDR3 protein. This sample has more than 9,000 distinct CDR3 sequences, with about 20% found just once. The CDR3 contains 18 residues. With V trimmed by 3 bases and J by 3 bases, 11 bases remained unmatched. Germline V CDR1 and CDR2: SGHRS, YFSETQ. This clonotype was counted a few times. V is TRBV5-1 and J is TRBJ2-3; 12 bases are a match to TRBD2. Source material: blood, either unsorted or a sorted T cell fraction (not recorded which). This clonotype was obtained from a human donor who was either an allogeneic HSCT recipient or a stem cell or donor lymphocyte infusion donor (not recorded which). It is not recorded whose cells these are; they may come from a transplant donor. Here the CDR3 reads CASSSTSGGPPGTDTQYF. CDR3 nucleotides: TGCGCCAGCAGCTCAACTAGCGGGGGGCCCCCCGGGACAGATACGCAGTATTTT.